The 8 T cell receptor beta chains below were found in one sample sequenced in a study of blood T cell dynamics during melanoma immunotherapy. The table came from immunoSEQ multiplex PCR; TCRdb's copy has only in-frame clones and leaves some out. The profile shows fewer than 11,000 clones, approximately 90% of them singletons. The time point: pre-treatment baseline. This specimen consisted of blood, obtained from a patient treated with checkpoint blockade. The receptor source for this set is a human donor with melanoma.

V gene TRBV15 combines with J gene TRBJ2-1; no firm D call. Trimming cost V 0 bases and J 0 bases, with 9 bases left between them. The CDR3 is 16 amino acids. Per the germline V gene, CDR1 is LNHNV and CDR2 is YYDKDF (reference sequence). The CDR3 DNA reads TGTGCCACCAGCAGAGATCGGCAGCTCTCCTACAATGAGCAGTTCTTC. Translating gives CATSRDRQLSYNEQFF. Full variable domain (remainder filled in from reference TRBV15 and TRBJ2-1): DAMVIQNPRYQVTQFGKPVTLSCSQTLNHNVMYWYQQKSSQAPKLLFHYYDKDFNNEADTPDNFQSRRPNTSFCFLDIRSPGLGDTAMYLCATSRDRQLSYNEQFFGPGTRLTVL.

The rearrangement links TRBV6-6 to TRBJ1-2, with D unclear. V shed 7 bases and J shed 2 bases, with 20 bases lying between them. The CDR3 is made up of 16 amino acids. CDR1 and CDR2 from the germline V gene are MNHNY and SVGAGI (reference sequence). The CDR3 bases are TGTGCCAGCACCCTAAAGGCCGAGACCTTGAACTATGGCTACACCTTC. Amino acid sequence: CASTLKAETLNYGYTF.

The CDR3 DNA is TGTGCCAGCAGCTTGGCCTTTTTAGCGGGAGGTAGAGATACGCAGTATTTT. Translation gives CASSLAFLAGGRDTQYF. The chain joins TRBV5-6 to TRBJ2-3; 10 nucleotides agree with TRBD2. This CDR3 is 17 amino acids long. From germline, CDR1 is SGHDT and CDR2 YYEEEE. Trimming cost V 0 bases and J 5 bases; bases outside gene matches: 9.

This chain links TRBV5-1 with TRBJ2-2; D might be TRBD1 or TRBD2, each matching 5 bases. V was shortened by 3 bases and J by 1 base, with 10 bases between the two germline ends. The CDR3 is 15 residues long. From germline, CDR1 is SGHRS and CDR2 YFSETQ. Here the CDR3 reads CASSSGRQNTGELFF. The CDR3 nucleotides read TGCGCCAGCAGCTCGGGACGGCAGAACACCGGGGAGCTGTTTTTT.

V and J are TRBV7-3 and TRBJ2-6; D possibly matches TRBD1 or TRBD2 (5 bases each). Trimming shortened V by 4 bases and J by 1 base, and 20 bases separated the two germline ends. The CDR3 has 19 amino acids. Germline values: CDR1 SGHTA, CDR2 FQGTGA. The CDR3 bases are TGTGCCAGCAGCTCCGCTGGGACGCTCCGCGCATCTGGGGCCAACGTCCTGACTTTC. It codes for CASSSAGTLRASGANVLTF.

J is TRBJ2-3 and V is TRBV9; 7 bases map to TRBD2. This CDR3 is built from 15 residues. Germline-derived CDR1 and CDR2 are SGDLS and YYNGEE. V lost 4 bases, J lost 4 bases, and 9 bases stayed unmatched. CDR3 DNA: TGTGCCAGCAGCCCCGCGGGGGAGGGACCAGATACGCAGTATTTT. It is translated as CASSPAGEGPDTQYF.

The chain joins TRBV28 to TRBJ2-1, with 8 bases that match TRBD2. The CDR3 has 16 residues. CDR1 is MDHEN, CDR2 SYDVKM, per germline. V lost 6 bases to trimming and J lost 0 bases; unmatched junction nucleotides: 7. CDR3 amino acids: CASSPGLGVSYNEQFF. Written as DNA, the CDR3 is TGTGCCAGCAGCCCGGGACTAGGGGTCTCCTACAATGAGCAGTTCTTC.

The V gene is TRBV4-1, the J gene TRBJ2-7; TRBD2 aligns across 9 bases. This CDR3 has 15 residues. V trimming: 4 bases; J trimming: 5 bases; junction bases outside the gene matches: 9. Germline values: CDR1 MGHRA, CDR2 YSYEKL. The CDR3, as DNA: TGCGCCAGCAGCCTTATAGCGGGAGACATCCACGAGCAGTACTTC. It specifies CASSLIAGDIHEQYF.